This T cell receptor (beta chain) was sequenced in a study of T cells after yellow fever vaccination. Overall study findings and caveats: Just a small share of clonotypes turned up in the CD4 compartment as well as the CD8 compartment.

This clonotype was observed a handful of times. The antigen is undetermined. The V gene lost 3 bases and the J gene lost 5 bases, with 11 bases spanning the gap. The germline CDR1 and CDR2 sequences are MGHDK and SYGVNS. The CDR3 contains 14 residues. TCRdb itself ran the 5' RACE reads through MiXCR, one entry per CDR3 protein. In the table there are 450,000 to 650,000 distinct CDR3 sequences, 21% of which are singletons. This chain connects TRBV25-1 to TRBJ1-5; possible D gene TRBD1, 5 bases. The material was PBMCs, obtained approximately 20 days after the first yellow fever vaccination. This receptor was obtained from a man aged 18 to 29 who received the YFV17D yellow fever vaccine. The CDR3 nucleotides read TGTGCCAGCAGTGAGCCAGGGTATCATCAGCCCCAGCATTTT. This codes for CASSEPGYHQPQHF.